This T cell receptor beta chain is from a study of T cell repertoires in cytomegalovirus infection. Via MiXCR, TCRdb re-called the reads, giving one row per CDR3 protein. The data hold 360,000 or so distinct CDR3 sequences, with roughly a third observed a single time. This CDR3 is 15 amino acids long. Trimming cost V 3 bases and J 6 bases; bases outside gene matches: 6. In regard to this clonotype: Its antigen is not known.

The specimen comprised cultured PBMCs, sampled from culture after CMV antigen stimulation. The chain links TRBV12-3 or TRBV12-4 to TRBJ2-1, with 9 bases lining up with TRBD2. The clonotype was recovered from a human donor in good health (CMV status not recorded). Some clones in this sample may be carry-over from other donors' samples. CDR3 bases: TGTGCCAGCAGTTTTATCGGCGGGAGGGTCAATGAGCAGTTCTTC. This translates into CASSFIGGRVNEQFF.